This TCR beta chain was retrieved from a study of blood T cell repertoires in COVID-19. At the level of the study: The United States, Italy and Spain supplied acute and convalescent COVID-19 samples. In each case, the material was cDNA or gDNA derived from T cells, B-cell-depleted T cells, or PBMCs.

V gave up 4 bases and J gave up 0 bases; unmatched junction bases: 13. CDR1 SGHNT and CDR2 YYREEE come from the germline V gene (reference sequence). This CDR3 spans 17 amino acids. Source study methods: Nucleated cell number was recorded as an estimate derived from reference gene primer amplification. Libraries were prepared by immunoSEQ multiplex PCR; TCRdb keeps only in-frame clonotypes and omits some of them. That table furnishes V, J and clone size, whereas the DNA furnished D and trimming. The sample records 110,000 to 150,000 clones, roughly 88% being singletons. The specimen sequenced was peripheral blood. The source is a woman aged 55-75 years with acute or convalescent COVID-19. J is TRBJ2-7 and V is TRBV5-4; 7 nucleotides line up with TRBD2. Here the CDR3 DNA reads TGTGCCAGCAGCCCTAACCTAGCGGCCCCTCACTCCTACGAGCAGTACTTC. Translated: CASSPNLAAPHSYEQYF.